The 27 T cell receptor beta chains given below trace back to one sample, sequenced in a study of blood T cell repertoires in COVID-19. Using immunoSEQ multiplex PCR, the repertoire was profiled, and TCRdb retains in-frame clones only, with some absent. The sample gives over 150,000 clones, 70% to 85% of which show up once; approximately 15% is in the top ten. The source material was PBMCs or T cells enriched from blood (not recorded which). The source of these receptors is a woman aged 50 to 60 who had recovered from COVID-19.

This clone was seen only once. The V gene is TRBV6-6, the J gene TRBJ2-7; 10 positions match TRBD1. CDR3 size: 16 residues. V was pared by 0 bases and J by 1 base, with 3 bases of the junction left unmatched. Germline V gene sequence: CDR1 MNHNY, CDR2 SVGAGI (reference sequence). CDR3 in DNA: TGTGCCAGCAGTTACTCCGGGGACAGGGGATCCTACGAGCAGTACTTC. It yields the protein CASSYSGDRGSYEQYF.

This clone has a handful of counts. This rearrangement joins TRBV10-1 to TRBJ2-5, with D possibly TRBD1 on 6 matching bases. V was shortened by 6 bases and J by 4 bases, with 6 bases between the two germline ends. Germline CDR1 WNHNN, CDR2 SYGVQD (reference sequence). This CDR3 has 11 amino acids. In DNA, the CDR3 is TGCGCCAGCAGACAGGGAGAGACCCAGTACTTC. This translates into CASRQGETQYF.

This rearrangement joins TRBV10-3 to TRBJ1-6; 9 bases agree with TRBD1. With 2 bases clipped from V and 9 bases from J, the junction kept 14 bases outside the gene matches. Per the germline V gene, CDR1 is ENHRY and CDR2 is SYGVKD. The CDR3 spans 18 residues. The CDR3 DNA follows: TGTGCCATCAGTGAGCTAAAGGGACAGGGAGGGTCCGGTTCACCCCTCCACTTT. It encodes CAISELKGQGGSGSPLHF.

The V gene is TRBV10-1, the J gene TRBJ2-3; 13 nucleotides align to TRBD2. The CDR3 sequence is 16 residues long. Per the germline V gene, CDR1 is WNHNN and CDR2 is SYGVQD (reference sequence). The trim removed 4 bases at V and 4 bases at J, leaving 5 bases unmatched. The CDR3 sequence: CASSGTSGSGSDTQYF. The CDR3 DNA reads TGCGCCAGCAGTGGGACTAGCGGGAGTGGATCAGATACGCAGTATTTT.

This CDR3 is CASSKRIEKLFF. In DNA, the CDR3 is TGTGCCAGCAGCAAGCGGATCGAAAAACTGTTTTTT. V is TRBV21-1 and J is TRBJ1-4. TRBV21-1 represents a pseudogene. The CDR3 sequence is 12 residues long.

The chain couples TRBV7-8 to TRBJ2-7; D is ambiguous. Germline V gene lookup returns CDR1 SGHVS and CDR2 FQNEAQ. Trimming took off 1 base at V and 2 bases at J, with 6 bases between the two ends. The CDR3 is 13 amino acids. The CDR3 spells CASSLGVTYEQYF. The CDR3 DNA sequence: TGTGCCAGCAGCTTAGGAGTAACCTACGAGCAGTACTTC.

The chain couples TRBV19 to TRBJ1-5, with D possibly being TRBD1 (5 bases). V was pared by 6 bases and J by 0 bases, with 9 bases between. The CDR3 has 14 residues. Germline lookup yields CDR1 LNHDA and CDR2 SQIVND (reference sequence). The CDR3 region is CASRAGYSNQPQHF. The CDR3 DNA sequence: TGTGCCAGTAGAGCAGGGTATAGCAATCAGCCCCAGCATTTT. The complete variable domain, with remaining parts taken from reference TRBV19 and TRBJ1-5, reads DGGITQSPKYLFRKEGQNVTLSCEQNLNHDAMYWYRQDPGQGLRLIYYSQIVNDFQKGDIAEGYSVSREKKESFPLTVTSAQKNPTAFYLCASRAGYSNQPQHFGDGTRLSIL.

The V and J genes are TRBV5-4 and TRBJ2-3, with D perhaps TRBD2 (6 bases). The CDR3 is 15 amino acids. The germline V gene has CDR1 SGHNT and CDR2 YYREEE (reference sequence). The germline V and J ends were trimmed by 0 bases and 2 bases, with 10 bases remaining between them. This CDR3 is CASSLDPGDTDTQYF. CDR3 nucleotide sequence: TGTGCCAGCAGCTTGGATCCGGGGGACACAGATACGCAGTATTTT.

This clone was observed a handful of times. CDR3 sequence (DNA): TGTGCCAGCAGTTTCCTTGCGACGGGGGGGACTAGCGGCTCCTACGAGCAGTACTTC. Protein sequence: CASSFLATGGTSGSYEQYF. J is TRBJ2-7 and V is TRBV27; TRBD2 matches at 11 bases. CDR3 size: 19 residues. V lost 3 bases and J lost 0; bases outside the gene matches: 13. Germline CDR1 MNHEY, CDR2 SMNVEV (reference sequence).

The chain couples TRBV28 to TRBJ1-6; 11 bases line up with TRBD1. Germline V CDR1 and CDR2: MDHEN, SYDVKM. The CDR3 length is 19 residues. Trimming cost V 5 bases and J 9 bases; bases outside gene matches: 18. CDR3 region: CASSLPGQGVVGLSSPLHF. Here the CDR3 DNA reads TGTGCCAGCAGTCTGCCGGGACAGGGGGTGGTAGGGCTTAGTTCACCCCTCCACTTT.

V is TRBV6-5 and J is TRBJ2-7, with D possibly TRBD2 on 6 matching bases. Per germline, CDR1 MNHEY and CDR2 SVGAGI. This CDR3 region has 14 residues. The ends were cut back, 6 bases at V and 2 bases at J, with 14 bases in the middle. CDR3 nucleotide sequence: TGTGCCAGCAGGGGGACTGCCGGACCCTACGAGCAGTACTTC. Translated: CASRGTAGPYEQYF.

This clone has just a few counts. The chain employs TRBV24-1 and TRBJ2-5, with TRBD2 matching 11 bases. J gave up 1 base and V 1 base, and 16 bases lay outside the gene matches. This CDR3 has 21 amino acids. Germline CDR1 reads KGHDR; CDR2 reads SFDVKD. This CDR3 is CATSDLLNSGRALSTQETQYF. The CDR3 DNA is TGTGCCACCAGTGATTTACTGAATAGCGGGAGGGCCTTATCAACCCAAGAGACCCAGTACTTC.

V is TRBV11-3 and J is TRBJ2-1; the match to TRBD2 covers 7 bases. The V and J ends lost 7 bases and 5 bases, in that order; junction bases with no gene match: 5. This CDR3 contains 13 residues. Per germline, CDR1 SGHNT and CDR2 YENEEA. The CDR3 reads CASTSGTDNEQFF. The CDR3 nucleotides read TGTGCCAGCACCAGCGGGACGGACAATGAGCAGTTCTTC.

CDR3 sequence (DNA): TGTGCCAGCAGCAGGGGGACTAGCGGGAGGTCGGCAGATACGCAGTATTTT. It translates to CASSRGTSGRSADTQYF. The gene calls are TRBV7-2 and TRBJ2-3; 15 bases fit TRBD2. This CDR3 region has 17 residues. In germline, CDR1 is SGHTA, CDR2 FQGNSA. Germline trimming cut 5 bases from V and 4 bases from J; bases unmatched to any gene: 7.

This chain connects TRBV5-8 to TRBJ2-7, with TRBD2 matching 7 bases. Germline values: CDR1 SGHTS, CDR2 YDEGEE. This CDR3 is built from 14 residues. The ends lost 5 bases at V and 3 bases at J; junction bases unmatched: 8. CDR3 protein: CASSRSGAYYEQYF. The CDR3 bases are TGTGCCAGCAGTCGGAGCGGGGCGTACTACGAGCAGTACTTC.

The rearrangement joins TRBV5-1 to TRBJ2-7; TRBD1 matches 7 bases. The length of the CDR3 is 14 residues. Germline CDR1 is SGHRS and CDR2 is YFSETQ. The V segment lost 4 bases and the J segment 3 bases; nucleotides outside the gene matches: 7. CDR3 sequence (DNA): TGCGCCAGCAGCCTCCGGACAGGCGACTACGAGCAGTACTTC. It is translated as CASSLRTGDYEQYF.

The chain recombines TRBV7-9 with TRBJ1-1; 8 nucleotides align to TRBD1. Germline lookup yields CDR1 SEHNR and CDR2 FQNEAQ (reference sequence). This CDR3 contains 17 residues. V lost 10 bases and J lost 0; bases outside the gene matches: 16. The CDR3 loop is CATQGRDRTLMNTEAFF. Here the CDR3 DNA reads TGTGCCACCCAAGGGCGGGACAGGACGTTAATGAACACTGAAGCTTTCTTT.

The CDR3 DNA reads TGTGCCAGCAGTGAATCGGACACAGATAATTCACCCCTCCACTTT. It yields the protein CASSESDTDNSPLHF. The chain combines TRBV25-1 with TRBJ1-6, with D perhaps TRBD1 (5 bases). This CDR3 is 15 amino acids long. Per germline, CDR1 MGHDK and CDR2 SYGVNS. Trimming left V 1 base short and J 5 bases short, with 9 bases between.

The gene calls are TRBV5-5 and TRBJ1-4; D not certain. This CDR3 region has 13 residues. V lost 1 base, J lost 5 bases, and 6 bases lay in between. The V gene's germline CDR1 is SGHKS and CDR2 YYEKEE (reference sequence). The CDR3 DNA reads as TGTGCCAGCAGCTTGACGGGAAATGAAAAACTGTTTTTT. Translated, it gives CASSLTGNEKLFF.

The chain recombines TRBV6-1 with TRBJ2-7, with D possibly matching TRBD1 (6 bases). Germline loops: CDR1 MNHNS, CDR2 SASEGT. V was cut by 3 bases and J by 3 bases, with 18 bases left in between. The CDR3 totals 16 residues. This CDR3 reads CASSDKPWTDNYEQYF. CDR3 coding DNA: TGTGCCAGCAGTGATAAACCCTGGACAGATAACTACGAGCAGTACTTC.

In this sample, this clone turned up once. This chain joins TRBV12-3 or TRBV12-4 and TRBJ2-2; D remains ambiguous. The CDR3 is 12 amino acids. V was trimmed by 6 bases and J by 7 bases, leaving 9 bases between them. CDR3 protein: CASSQSLGELFF. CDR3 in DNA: TGTGCCAGCAGCCAAAGCCTCGGGGAGCTGTTTTTT.

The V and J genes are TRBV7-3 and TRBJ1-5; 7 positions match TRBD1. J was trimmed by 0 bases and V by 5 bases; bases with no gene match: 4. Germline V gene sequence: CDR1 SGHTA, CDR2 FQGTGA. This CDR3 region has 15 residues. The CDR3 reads CASSTRDSSNQPQHF. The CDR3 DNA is TGTGCCAGCAGCACCCGGGACAGTAGCAATCAGCCCCAGCATTTT.

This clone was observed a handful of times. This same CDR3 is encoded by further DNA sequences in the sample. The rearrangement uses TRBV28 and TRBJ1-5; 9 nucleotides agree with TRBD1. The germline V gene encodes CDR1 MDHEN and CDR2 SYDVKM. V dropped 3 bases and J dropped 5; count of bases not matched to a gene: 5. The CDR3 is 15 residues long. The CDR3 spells CASSLGDREDQPQHF. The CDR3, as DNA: TGTGCCAGCAGTTTGGGGGACAGGGAAGATCAGCCCCAGCATTTT.

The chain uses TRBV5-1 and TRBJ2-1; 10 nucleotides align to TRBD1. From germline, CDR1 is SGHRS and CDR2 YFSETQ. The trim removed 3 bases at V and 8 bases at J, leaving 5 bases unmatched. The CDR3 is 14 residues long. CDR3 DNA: TGCGCCAGCAGCTCCCGGGACAGGGGCTATGAGCAGTTCTTC. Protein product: CASSSRDRGYEQFF.

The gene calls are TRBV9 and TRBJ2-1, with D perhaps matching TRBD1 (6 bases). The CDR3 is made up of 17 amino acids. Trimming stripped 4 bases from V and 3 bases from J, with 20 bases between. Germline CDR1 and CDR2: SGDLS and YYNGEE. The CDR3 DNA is TGTGCCAGCAGCCCAGAATCCGGGGACACCTTCTACAATGAGCAGTTCTTC. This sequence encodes CASSPESGDTFYNEQFF.

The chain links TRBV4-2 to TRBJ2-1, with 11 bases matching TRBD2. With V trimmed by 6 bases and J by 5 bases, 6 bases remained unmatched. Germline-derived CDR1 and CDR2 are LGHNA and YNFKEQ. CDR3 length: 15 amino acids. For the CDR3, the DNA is TGTGCCAGCAGAGATACTAGCGGGAGCAACAATGAGCAGTTCTTC. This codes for CASRDTSGSNNEQFF.

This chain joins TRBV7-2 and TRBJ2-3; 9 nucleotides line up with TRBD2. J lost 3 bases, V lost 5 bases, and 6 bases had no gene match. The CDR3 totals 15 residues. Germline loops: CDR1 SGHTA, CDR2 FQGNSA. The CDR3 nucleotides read TGTGCCAGCAGCCCTAGCGGGATATGGACAGATACGCAGTATTTT. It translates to CASSPSGIWTDTQYF. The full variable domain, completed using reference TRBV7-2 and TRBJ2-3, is GAGVSQSPSNKVTEKGKDVELRCDPISGHTALYWYRQSLGQGLEFLIYFQGNSAPDKSGLPSDRFSAERTGGSVSTLTIQRTQQEDSAVYLCASSPSGIWTDTQYFGPGTRLTVL.